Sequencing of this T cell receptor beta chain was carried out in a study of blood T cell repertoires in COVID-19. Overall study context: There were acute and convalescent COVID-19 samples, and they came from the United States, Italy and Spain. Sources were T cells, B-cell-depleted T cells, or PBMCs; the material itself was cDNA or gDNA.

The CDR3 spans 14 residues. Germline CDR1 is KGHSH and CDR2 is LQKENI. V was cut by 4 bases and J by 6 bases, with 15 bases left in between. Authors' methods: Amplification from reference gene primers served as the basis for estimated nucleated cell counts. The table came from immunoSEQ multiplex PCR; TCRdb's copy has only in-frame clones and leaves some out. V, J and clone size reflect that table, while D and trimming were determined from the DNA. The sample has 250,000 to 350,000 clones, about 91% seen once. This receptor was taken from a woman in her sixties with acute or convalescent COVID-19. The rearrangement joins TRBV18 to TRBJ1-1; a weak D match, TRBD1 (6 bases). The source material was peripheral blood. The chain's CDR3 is CASSLQGGMSEAFF. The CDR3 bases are TGTGCCAGCTCACTACAGGGCGGAATGTCTGAAGCTTTCTTT.